This T cell receptor (beta chain) was obtained from a study of cytomegalovirus exposure and HLA in healthy donors (dated by TCRdb to 2015 to 2018). About the study as a whole: In an earlier analysis of 550 to 750 of the donors, around 300 Gb of sequence data and 100 million or so unique TCR beta sequences from about 179 million T cells were reported. An early release covering about 600 HLA-typed donors comprised about 320 gigabases of sequencing data and 85 million to 100 million unique TCR sequences. Of the 350 to 450 genotyped donors, 65% to 90% were placed in the genetic ancestry cluster associated with self-reported Caucasian donors. The study was designed to test whether signatures of past pathogen exposure could be identified by cataloging public T cell receptors. The T cell repertoires of 666 subjects were profiled by immunosequencing and related to cytomegalovirus serostatus. Along with the approximately 650-subject first cohort, a separate validation cohort of over a hundred different subjects was used. The study combined high-throughput TCR immunosequencing, statistical association of individual TCRs with disease status, and machine learning to predict cytomegalovirus infection status. A later analysis re-examined previously published TCR beta repertoires from 500 to 700 donors and added high-resolution HLA genotyping to investigate patterns of TCR occurrence. Rather than drawing on any new phenotypic data, the later analysis identified candidate immune exposures from TCR beta sequences and the way those sequences occurred across donors. To decide whether each TCR beta V gene segment behaved as functional or pseudogenic, an earlier analysis of some 600 of the donors relied on high-throughput TCR beta sequencing. Donor age, sex, ethnicity and CMV serostatus were compiled alongside the repertoire data. A later genetic analysis took genome-wide SNP genotypes for about 65% of the roughly 670 donors and used that subset as a discovery cohort. Every repertoire in the discovery cohort had been generated on one and the same sequencing platform. HLA typing included class I and class II loci at four-digit resolution. The number of donors typed differed by locus, with about 629-630 for A, B, C, DRB1 and DQB1, approximately 500 for DQA1, over 600 for DPA1, and around 460 for DPB1. A few DR-DQ haplotypes were handled as single units for association and clustering because linkage in the cohort was strong. Among about 390 genotyped donors of the cohort, an average of 235,054 unique TCR beta nucleotide sequences were sequenced per donor, 15% to 20% of them non-productive.

Concerning this clone: There is no known antigen for this receptor.

The cysteine opens and the phenylalanine closes a CDR3 of 15 amino acids. Just CDR3 DNA is preserved here, 45 bases in frame from base 1. Per the germline V gene, SGHVS is the CDR1 and FQNEAQ is the CDR2. Relative to germline, V is missing 9 bases and J is missing 0 bases, with 10 bases of the junction outside any gene match. Libraries were constructed by the immunoSEQ multiplex PCR assay. A mixture of 60 forward primers for TCR Vbeta segments and 13 reverse primers for TCR Jbeta segments was used in the multiplex PCR. A multiplex PCR assay on genomic DNA amplified the CDR3 region of rearranged TCR beta genes. The amplified TCR beta libraries were sequenced on the Illumina HiSeq System as 87-base-pair reads. The original pipeline was this. A later analysis tallied tens of millions of unique TCR beta chains across the approximately 670 repertoires, and about 12 million of those chains were shared by two or more donors. Raw reads were error-corrected and collapsed into unique sequences with a nearest-neighbor algorithm that merged closely related sequences to remove PCR and sequencing errors. V, D and J gene segments were assigned by aligning CDR3 sequences to IMGT reference sequences. For a sequence to be retained, at least a six-nucleotide match to both a V gene segment and a J gene segment was required. A rearrangement was called productive if the CDR3 had no stop codons and remained in frame with V and J, and every other rearrangement was called non-productive. Following IMGT convention, CDR3 was defined as the stretch from the second conserved V-encoded cysteine up to the conserved J-encoded phenylalanine. In an earlier analysis of around 600 of the donors, sequences lacking an unambiguous match to a single V gene segment were excluded. In an earlier analysis of some 590 of the donors, a V segment was called functional when productive rearrangements were above 56.7%, and segregating when the standard deviation between donors exceeded 5%. A statistical classification framework was built for diagnosing cytomegalovirus status from the catalog of TCR beta chain sequences. V and J gene assignment, in a later analysis, came from comparing TCR nucleotide sequences with IMGT/GENE-DB human TR gene sequences. Using the TCRdist pipeline, a later analysis assigned CDR3 sequences along with most-parsimonious VDJ recombination scenarios. In a later analysis, every TCR beta chain was defined by the combination of its CDR3 amino acid sequence and its V-gene family, and reads without a unique V-gene family were dropped. To address suspected cross-contamination and a sequencing artifact, a later analysis removed under 600 highly shared, low-generation-probability nucleotide sequences. In a later analysis, a clonal expansion index for each public chain was calculated from normalized within-repertoire ranks of inferred template counts. In a later analysis, generation probabilities were computed with a VDJ recombination model fitted to out-of-frame rearrangements, and the resulting probabilities were checked against IGoR. In a later analysis, TCR-TCR, TCR-HLA and TCR-CMV co-occurrence was scored with hypergeometric tests, and a repertoire-size bias correction was applied to TCR pairs. To estimate false discovery rates, a later analysis permuted the HLA or CMV assignments 20 times. In a later analysis, co-occurring TCRs were grouped using DBSCAN, with TCRdist sequence similarity added in when clustering inside HLA-allele-positive subsets. Repertoires with fewer than 30,000 or more than 120,000 public chains, plus five repertoires with anomalous nucleotide sharing, were excluded from co-occurrence clustering. TCRdb retrieved this table from immuneACCESS and kept in-frame rearrangements only. Not all clones are present; in checked studies, unresolved V genes account for under half, and no reason is known for the remainder. The DNA was the basis for D and trimming; V, J and clone size are from that table. The table for this sample shows tens of thousands of clones. Approximately 11% of the sample is in the top ten clones.

The research as a whole found: A few of the identified cytomegalovirus-associated TCR beta chains were confirmed in vitro to be specific for cytomegalovirus antigens. According to the authors, the approach could potentially be generalized to other disease states and immunological phenotypes. In a later analysis, several top co-occurrence clusters were reported to appear linked to parvovirus B19, influenza, CMV and Epstein-Barr virus. The only immune exposure information available for the cohort was CMV serostatus. The earlier analysis of approximately 590 of the donors excluded seventeen rarely observed V segments, including chromosome 9 orphons, because counts were too low. In a later analysis, HLA-associated TCR beta chains showed more clonal expansion and lower generation probabilities than non-associated chains that were equally common. A cluster of highly shared sequence variants was judged likely to be a technical artifact of the sequencing pipeline. Correlated functional status among segregating V segments might be attributable to linkage disequilibrium, but an unknown experimental factor could not be ruled out. In a later analysis, TCR association rates were found to vary across HLA loci, with the most associated TCRs seen for DRB1 alleles and the fewest for HLA-C alleles. Cytomegalovirus status was reported to be diagnosed by the classifier with high specificity and sensitivity in both the original and validation cohorts. Specific HLA alleles were associated with 16,951 TCR beta sequences at a false discovery rate of 0.05 in a later analysis. Broadly in line with IMGT annotations, most TCR beta V segments showed up in productive rearrangements about 90% or about 30% of the time in an earlier analysis of roughly 590 of the donors. Some IMGT-functional V segments, including TRBV6-2 and TRBV6-3, could not be told apart with the 87-base-pair reads, so those segments were excluded. When HLA alleles, especially DR and DQ, strongly co-occurred, TCR associations were difficult to assign to individual alleles. In a later analysis, most CMV-associated TCR beta chains were found to appear HLA-restricted, with HLA associations seemingly driven largely by CMV exposure. In the study, approximately 160 TCR beta chains were listed as associated with cytomegalovirus. A later genetic analysis associated a missense DCLRE1C variant with V-gene and J-gene trimming of TCR beta chains, and an independent cohort replicated the association. Most TCR sequences were seen in very few donors, while some public TCRs were found in many individuals. In a later genetic analysis, fewer N-insertions in productive TCRs were reported among donors in an Asian-associated ancestry cluster than the roughly 700-donor mean. Because some donors lacked HLA typing at each locus, the association tests relied only on the typed subset. In this cohort, only TCR beta chains were sequenced, and detectable features were limited by the absence of alpha or paired-chain data. Sequencing depth was assumed to be roughly uniform across donors in the presence/absence analyses, though that assumption may not hold. A further reported finding was that TCR beta sequences accurately predicted the HLA-A and HLA-B alleles for most subjects in the first cohort.

The cohort was made up of approximately 670 healthy bone marrow donors. At the time of sampling, all cohort members were nominally healthy, though unrecorded immune exposures were likely present. The donor was CMV seropositive and was included in the group of some 290 seropositive cohort members. Every donor gave a peripheral blood sample, and the peripheral blood mononuclear cells from that sample were used for TCR beta sequencing. The Qiagen DNeasy Blood Extraction Kit was used to extract genomic DNA from the blood cell samples. The chain is encoded by TRBV7-8 joined to TRBJ2-7; 8 bases in between match TRBD1. Sequenced: PBMCs. The TCR was taken from a woman in her forties or fifties in good health and CMV-seropositive. The CDR3 reads as follows: CASMDRQGLSYEQYF. The DNA is TGTGCCAGTATGGACCGACAGGGGCTCTCCTACGAGCAGTACTTC.